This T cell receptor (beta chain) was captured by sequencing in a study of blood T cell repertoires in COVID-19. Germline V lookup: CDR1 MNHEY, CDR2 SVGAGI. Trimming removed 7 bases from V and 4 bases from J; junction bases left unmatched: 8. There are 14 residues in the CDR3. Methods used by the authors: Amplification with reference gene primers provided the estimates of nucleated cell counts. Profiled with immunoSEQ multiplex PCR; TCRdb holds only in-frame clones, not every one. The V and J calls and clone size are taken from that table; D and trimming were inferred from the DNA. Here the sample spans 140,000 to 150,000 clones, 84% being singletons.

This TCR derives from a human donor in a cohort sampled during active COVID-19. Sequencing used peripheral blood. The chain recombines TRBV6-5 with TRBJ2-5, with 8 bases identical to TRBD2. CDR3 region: CASNPGGAGETQYF. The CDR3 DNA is TGTGCCAGCAACCCGGGGGGGGCAGGAGAGACCCAGTACTTC.